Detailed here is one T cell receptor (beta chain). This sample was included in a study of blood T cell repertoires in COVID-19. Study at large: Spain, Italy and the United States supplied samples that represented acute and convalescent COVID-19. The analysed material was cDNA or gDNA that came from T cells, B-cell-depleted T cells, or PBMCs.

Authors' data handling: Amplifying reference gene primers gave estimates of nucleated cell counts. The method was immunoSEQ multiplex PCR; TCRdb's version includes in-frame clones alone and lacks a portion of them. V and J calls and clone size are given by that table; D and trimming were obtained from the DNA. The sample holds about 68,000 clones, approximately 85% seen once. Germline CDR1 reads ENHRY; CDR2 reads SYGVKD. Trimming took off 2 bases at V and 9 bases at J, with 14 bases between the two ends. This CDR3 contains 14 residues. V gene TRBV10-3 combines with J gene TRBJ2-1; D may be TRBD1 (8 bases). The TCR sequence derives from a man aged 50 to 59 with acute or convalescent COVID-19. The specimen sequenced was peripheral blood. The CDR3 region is CAISETGGAPEQFF. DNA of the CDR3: TGTGCCATCAGTGAGACAGGGGGGGCACCTGAGCAGTTCTTC.